Below are 30 T cell receptor beta chains sequenced from a single sample in a study of PD-1 blockade in classical Hodgkin lymphoma. Clones were read by immunoSEQ multiplex PCR, and TCRdb kept only the in-frame ones, dropping some. The sample has approximately 84,000 clones, about 89% seen once. All patients experienced relapse after autologous stem cell transplantation, and brentuximab vedotin exposure was variable. Sequenced here: peripheral blood mononuclear cells (PBMCs), sampled at baseline. Receptors originate from a human donor with classical Hodgkin lymphoma.

The chain combines TRBV29-1 with TRBJ1-2, with D unresolved. This CDR3 contains 14 residues. V was trimmed by 3 bases and J by 4 bases, leaving 15 bases between them. Germline V gives CDR1 SQVTM, CDR2 ANQGSEA. The CDR3: CSVDRPSQSYGYTF. The CDR3 DNA is TGCAGCGTTGATAGACCGTCACAGAGCTATGGCTACACCTTC. The variable domain in full, with the rest retrieved from reference TRBV29-1 and TRBJ1-2, is SAVISQKPSRDICQRGTSLTIQCQVDSQVTMMFWYRQQPGQSLTLIATANQGSEATYESGFVIDKFPISRPNLTFSTLTVSNMSPEDSSIYLCSVDRPSQSYGYTFGSGTRLTVV.

The chain is built from TRBV7-9 and TRBJ2-1, with 9 nucleotides matching TRBD2. CDR3 size: 15 residues. The germline CDR1 and CDR2 sequences are SEHNR and FQNEAQ (reference sequence). Trimming took 6 bases from V and 8 from J; bases not matched to a gene: 11. CDR3 sequence: CASSDISGRGHEQFF. The CDR3 DNA reads TGTGCCAGCAGTGATATTAGCGGGAGAGGGCATGAGCAGTTCTTC.

The gene calls are TRBV9 and TRBJ1-4; D is ambiguous. Looked up from germline, CDR1 is SGDLS and CDR2 is YYNGEE. The CDR3 loop spans 15 amino acids. The V and J ends lost 1 base and 4 bases respectively, with 11 bases between them. CDR3 DNA sequence: TGTGCCAGCAGCGTAAAGGCGGCCCGTAATGAAAAACTGTTTTTT. The encoded protein is CASSVKAARNEKLFF.

This sequence joins TRBV5-1 and TRBJ2-7; TRBD2 agrees at 9 bases. The CDR3 is 14 residues long. V was pared by 2 bases and J by 4 bases, with 4 bases of the junction left unmatched. CDR1 SGHRS and CDR2 YFSETQ come from the germline V gene. Written as DNA, the CDR3 is TGCGCCAGCAGCTTAGCAGCGGGAGGTTACGAGCAGTACTTC. Translating gives CASSLAAGGYEQYF.

The chain recombines TRBV5-4 with TRBJ2-7; D may be TRBD1 (5 bases). This CDR3 has 13 residues. V lost 5 bases and J 4 bases, leaving 13 bases between the germline ends. Germline CDR1 SGHNT, CDR2 YYREEE (reference sequence). The CDR3 here is CASSFQGVYEQYF. CDR3 sequence (DNA): TGTGCCAGCAGTTTCCAAGGGGTTTACGAGCAGTACTTC.

The chain has TRBV10-2 and TRBJ2-7, with 8 bases matching TRBD1. The CDR3 extends over 13 amino acids. CDR1 and CDR2 from the germline V gene are WSHSY and SAAADI. V lost 8 bases to trimming and J lost 4 bases; unmatched junction nucleotides: 7. The CDR3 DNA reads as TGCGCCAGCTGTAGGCAGGGGGCTTACGAGCAGTACTTC. This sequence encodes CASCRQGAYEQYF.

The rearrangement joins TRBV30 to TRBJ2-7, with 8 bases that match TRBD2. The CDR3 contains 15 residues. Germline loops: CDR1 GTSNPN, CDR2 SVGIG (reference sequence). The junction had 10 bases not matched to a gene; V was cut back by 3 bases and J by 3 bases. CDR3 in amino acids: CAWSTGTSGIYEQYF. In nucleotides, the CDR3 is TGTGCCTGGAGCACCGGGACTAGTGGAATCTACGAGCAGTACTTC.

There are a few counts of this clone. The chain links TRBV2 to TRBJ2-7; 9 bases are shared with TRBD1. V gave up 6 bases and J gave up 9 bases; unmatched junction bases: 15. The length of the CDR3 is 15 residues. Germline CDR1 reads SNHLY; CDR2 reads FYNNEI. CDR3 sequence (DNA): TGTGCCAGCAGGGACCCGCTGGGACAGGGATTGGGGCAGTACTTC. Protein product: CASRDPLGQGLGQYF.

The chain couples TRBV30 to TRBJ1-4, with a weak D call TRBD1 (6 bases). Deletions cut 1 base from V and 5 bases from J, with 14 bases between. The germline V gene encodes CDR1 GTSNPN and CDR2 SVGIG (reference sequence). The CDR3 contains 15 residues. This CDR3 is CAWSENDRLNEKLFF. In DNA form, the CDR3 reads TGTGCCTGGAGTGAAAACGACAGGCTGAATGAAAAACTGTTTTTT. Complete variable domain (other parts from reference TRBV30 and TRBJ1-4): SQTIHQWPATLVQPVGSPLSLECTVEGTSNPNLYWYRQAAGRGLQLLFYSVGIGQISSEVPQNLSASRPQDRQFILSSKKLLLSDSGFYLCAWSENDRLNEKLFFGSGTQLSVL.

The genes are TRBV28 and TRBJ1-2, with TRBD1 as a possible D gene (5 bases). Germline CDR1 and CDR2: MDHEN and SYDVKM. The germline V and J ends were trimmed by 2 bases and 4 bases, with 14 bases remaining between them. This CDR3 spans 15 amino acids. In DNA form, the CDR3 reads TGTGCCAGCAGTTTAGGGGTTACAGGCGGCTATGGCTACACCTTC. It translates to CASSLGVTGGYGYTF.

The rearrangement joins TRBV4-1 to TRBJ1-3; 9 bases line up with TRBD1. J gave up 3 bases and V 3 bases, and 3 bases lay outside the gene matches. This CDR3 is built from 15 residues. CDR1 and CDR2 (germline): MGHRA, YSYEKL. In nucleotides, the CDR3 is TGCGCCAGCAGCCAGGGACAGGGTTTTGGAAACACCATATATTTT. Protein product: CASSQGQGFGNTIYF.

This clone was found once. The CDR3 DNA reads as TGTGCCAGCAGTGAAGGGGGACTCCTCAATCAGCCCCAGCATTTT. Translated: CASSEGGLLNQPQHF. The chain is built from TRBV25-1 and TRBJ1-5; D possibly corresponds to TRBD1 (5 bases). This CDR3 spans 15 amino acids. Germline CDR1 is MGHDK and CDR2 is SYGVNS. Trimming left V 2 bases short and J 3 bases short, with 11 bases between.

V gene TRBV6-5 combines with J gene TRBJ2-3, with 7 bases matching TRBD2. In germline, CDR1 is MNHEY, CDR2 SVGAGI. Losses at the gene ends were 5 bases for V and 13 bases for J; bases not matched to a gene: 6. The CDR3 is 11 residues long. Written as DNA, the CDR3 is TGTGCCAGCAGTAAGGGACTATGGGAGTATTTT. Residues: CASSKGLWEYF.

This clone was observed once. The J gene is TRBJ2-3, the V gene TRBV5-4; D may correspond to TRBD1 or TRBD2 (5 bases each). The CDR3 is made up of 12 amino acids. CDR1 SGHNT and CDR2 YYREEE come from the germline V gene (reference sequence). The germline V and J ends were trimmed by 3 bases and 9 bases, with 11 bases remaining between them. DNA of the CDR3: TGTGCCAGCAGCTCGGGACCCATAACGCAGTATTTT. Its translation: CASSSGPITQYF. Based on the CDR3 plus reference TRBV5-4 and TRBJ2-3, the full variable domain is ETGVTQSPTHLIKTRGQQVTLRCSSQSGHNTVSWYQQALGQGPQFIFQYYREEENGRGNFPPRFSGLQFPNYSSELNVNALELDDSALYLCASSSGPITQYFGPGTRLTVL.

This clone was detected only once. The gene calls are TRBV19 and TRBJ1-5; D is unclear. Trimming removed 6 bases at V and 5 bases at J, with 8 bases between. This CDR3 is 12 amino acids long. Germline V gives CDR1 LNHDA, CDR2 SQIVND (reference sequence). CDR3 protein: CASRLADQPQHF. The CDR3 bases are TGTGCCAGTAGACTGGCTGATCAGCCCCAGCATTTT. The whole variable domain, remainder taken from reference TRBV19 and TRBJ1-5, is DGGITQSPKYLFRKEGQNVTLSCEQNLNHDAMYWYRQDPGQGLRLIYYSQIVNDFQKGDIAEGYSVSREKKESFPLTVTSAQKNPTAFYLCASRLADQPQHFGDGTRLSIL.

The chain uses TRBV19 and TRBJ2-3, with D unclear. The CDR3 is made up of 15 amino acids. V lost 0 bases and J 0 bases, leaving 7 bases between the germline ends. CDR1 and CDR2 from the germline V gene are LNHDA and SQIVND (reference sequence). The CDR3 reads CASSIDARSTDTQYF. The CDR3 nucleotides read TGTGCCAGTAGTATAGATGCCCGTAGCACAGATACGCAGTATTTT.

Here the CDR3 DNA reads TGTGCCAGCAGCAATACCCTGGGACAGCCCCATGATTGGGAGACCCAGTACTTC. This encodes CASSNTLGQPHDWETQYF. This chain links TRBV11-3 with TRBJ2-5; 7 bases agree with TRBD1. CDR1 and CDR2 (germline): SGHNT, YENEEA. CDR3 length equals 18 residues. Germline trimming cut 5 bases from V and 5 bases from J; bases unmatched to any gene: 20.

There are a few counts of this clone. V and J are TRBV6-1 and TRBJ2-1; 9 bases agree with TRBD2. V shed 2 bases, J shed 6 bases, and the junction held 11 bases outside the gene matches. The CDR3 extends over 17 amino acids. The germline gives CDR1 MNHNS, CDR2 SASEGT. The CDR3 spells CASSELVASGRINEQFF. The CDR3, as DNA: TGTGCCAGCAGTGAATTGGTGGCAAGCGGGAGGATCAATGAGCAGTTCTTC.

In the case of this clone: The same CDR3 is also encoded by other DNA sequences in this sample. V usage is TRBV18 and J usage is TRBJ1-1, with D possibly TRBD1 on 6 matching bases. With 4 bases removed from V and 4 bases from J, the gap between germline ends came to 13 bases. CDR3 length: 14 residues. Looked up from germline, CDR1 is KGHSH and CDR2 is LQKENI. CDR3 in amino acids: CASSRETGGTEAFF. CDR3 bases: TGTGCCAGCTCACGGGAGACAGGAGGCACTGAAGCTTTCTTT.

The V and J genes are TRBV11-2 and TRBJ1-1; D unclear. The CDR3 runs to 11 residues. CDR1 and CDR2 from the germline V gene are SGHAT and FQNNGV. Trimming removed 7 bases at V and 7 bases at J, with 10 bases between. For the CDR3, the DNA is TGTGCCAGCACCGTAAGAAATGAAGCTTTCTTT. This codes for CASTVRNEAFF.

The V call is TRBV5-1, the J call TRBJ1-2; tentative D call: TRBD1 (5 bases). Per germline, CDR1 SGHRS and CDR2 YFSETQ. Trimming shortened V by 0 bases and J by 0 bases, and 12 bases separated the two germline ends. This CDR3 has 16 amino acids. CDR3: CASSLAQGQTNYGYTF. CDR3 DNA: TGCGCCAGCAGCTTGGCCCAAGGACAAACTAACTATGGCTACACCTTC.

In this sample, this clone turned up once. J is TRBJ1-4 and V is TRBV5-1, with D maybe TRBD1 (5 bases). The V end lost 0 bases, the J end lost 5 bases, and 17 bases lay between the germline ends. The CDR3 extends over 17 amino acids. Germline V gene lookup returns CDR1 SGHRS and CDR2 YFSETQ. CDR3 nucleotides: TGCGCCAGCAGCTTGGGGGGCCGGCTCTCTAAAAATGAAAAACTGTTTTTT. Residues: CASSLGGRLSKNEKLFF.

This clone was picked up one time. The V gene is TRBV28, the J gene TRBJ2-7; D not resolved. The germline gives CDR1 MDHEN, CDR2 SYDVKM. V lost 2 bases and J lost 5, with 4 bases in between. The CDR3 runs 11 residues. The CDR3 bases are TGTGCCAGCAGTTTAACCCACGAGCAGTACTTC. Translating it yields CASSLTHEQYF.

The CDR3 nucleotides read TGTGCCAGCAGCTACGGCCCCCCCACAACTACAGATACGCAGTATTTT. This gives the protein CASSYGPPTTTDTQYF. The V and J genes are TRBV7-6 and TRBJ2-3; no reliable D call. Germline V gene lookup returns CDR1 SGHVS and CDR2 FNYEAQ. Trimming left V 4 bases short and J 3 bases short, with 17 bases between. The CDR3 loop spans 16 amino acids.

The table lists this clone with a few counts. The chain uses TRBV7-9 and TRBJ2-5; D could derive from TRBD1 or TRBD2 (5 bases each). This CDR3 spans 15 amino acids. Germline V gives CDR1 SEHNR, CDR2 FQNEAQ (reference sequence). The ends were cut back, 5 bases at V and 1 base at J, with 14 bases in the middle. As DNA, the CDR3 is TGTGCCAGCAGCCCGGGACCTTTAACCCAAGAGACCCAGTACTTC. Encoded protein: CASSPGPLTQETQYF.

This clone is labeled medium-sized (0.01 to 0.1%). The chain recombines TRBV29-1 with TRBJ1-4, with D perhaps TRBD1 (5 bases). The CDR3 is 14 amino acids. V lost 6 bases, J lost 2 bases, and 13 bases lay in between. Germline lookup yields CDR1 SQVTM and CDR2 ANQGSEA. The CDR3 DNA reads as TGCAGCGTCGCACTGGGGGGTACTAATGAAAAACTGTTTTTT. Translation gives CSVALGGTNEKLFF.

The chain joins TRBV15 to TRBJ2-5; 10 positions agree with TRBD2. Trimming at V came to 1 base and at J to 2 bases, leaving 1 base not matched to a gene. From germline, CDR1 is LNHNV and CDR2 YYDKDF (reference sequence). The CDR3 totals 15 residues. CDR3 loop: CATSRGTSGQETQYF. The DNA for the CDR3 is TGTGCCACCAGCAGAGGGACTAGCGGTCAAGAGACCCAGTACTTC.

The J gene is TRBJ1-1, the V gene TRBV6-5, with a tentative D call TRBD1 (5 bases). This CDR3 region has 14 residues. The V end lost 6 bases, the J end lost 2 bases, and 13 bases lay between the germline ends. Germline V gene lookup returns CDR1 MNHEY and CDR2 SVGAGI. This CDR3 is CASSPTETNTEAFF. CDR3 sequence (DNA): TGTGCCAGCAGCCCGACAGAAACTAACACTGAAGCTTTCTTT.

The V gene is TRBV27, the J gene TRBJ1-1; the match to TRBD1 covers 7 bases. J lost 6 bases, V lost 7 bases, and 11 bases had no gene match. In germline, CDR1 is MNHEY, CDR2 SMNVEV (reference sequence). The CDR3 contains 14 residues. The CDR3 region is CASKNVGQFAEAFF. The CDR3 DNA sequence: TGTGCCAGCAAAAATGTGGGACAGTTCGCTGAAGCTTTCTTT.

V usage is TRBV4-3 and J usage is TRBJ2-7; the match to TRBD2 covers 10 bases. The V gene's germline CDR1 is LGHNA and CDR2 YSLEER. The junction had 5 bases not matched to a gene; V was cut back by 1 base and J by 2 bases. The CDR3 extends over 16 amino acids. The CDR3 sequence is CASSQAWTSGTYEQYF. CDR3 nucleotide sequence: TGCGCCAGCAGCCAAGCCTGGACTAGCGGCACCTACGAGCAGTACTTC.